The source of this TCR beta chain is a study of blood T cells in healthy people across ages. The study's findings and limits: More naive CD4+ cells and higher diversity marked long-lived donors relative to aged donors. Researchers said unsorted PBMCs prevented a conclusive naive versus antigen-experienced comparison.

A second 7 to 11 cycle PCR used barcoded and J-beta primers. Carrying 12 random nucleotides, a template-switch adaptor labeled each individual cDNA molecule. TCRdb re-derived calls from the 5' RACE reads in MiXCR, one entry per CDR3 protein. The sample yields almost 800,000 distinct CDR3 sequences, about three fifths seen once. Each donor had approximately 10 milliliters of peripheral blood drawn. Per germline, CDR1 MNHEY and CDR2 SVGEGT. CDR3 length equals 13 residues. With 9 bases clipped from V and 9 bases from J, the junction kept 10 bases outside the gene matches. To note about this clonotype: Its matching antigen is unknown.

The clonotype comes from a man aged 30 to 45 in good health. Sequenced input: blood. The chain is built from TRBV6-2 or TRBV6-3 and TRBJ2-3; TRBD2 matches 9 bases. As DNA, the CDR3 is TGTGCCAGTTTTAGCGGGAGAGGGAAGACGCAGTATTTT. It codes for CASFSGRGKTQYF.